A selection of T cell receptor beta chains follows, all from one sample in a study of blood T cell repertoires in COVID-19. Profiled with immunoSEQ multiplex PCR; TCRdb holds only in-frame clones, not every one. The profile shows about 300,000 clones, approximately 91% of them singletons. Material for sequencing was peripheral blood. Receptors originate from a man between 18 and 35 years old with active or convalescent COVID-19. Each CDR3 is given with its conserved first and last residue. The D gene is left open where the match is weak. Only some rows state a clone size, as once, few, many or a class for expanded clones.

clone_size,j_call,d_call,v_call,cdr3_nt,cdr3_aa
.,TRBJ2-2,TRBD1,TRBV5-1,TGCGCCAGCAGCCCCGGGACAGGGCACACCGGGGAGCTGTTTTTT,CASSPGTGHTGELFF
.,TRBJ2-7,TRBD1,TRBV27,TGTGCCAGCAGTTTGTATAGGACAGGGTTAAACGAGCAGTACTTC,CASSLYRTGLNEQYF
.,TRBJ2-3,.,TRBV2,TGTGCCAGCAGTTCTCTAGGCCCGGCAGATACGCAGTATTTT,CASSSLGPADTQYF
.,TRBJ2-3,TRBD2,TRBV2,TGTGCCAGCAGTGACGGGGGGGGTAGCACAGATACGCAGTATTTT,CASSDGGGSTDTQYF
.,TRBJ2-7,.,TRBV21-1,TGTGCCAGCAGCATTCACCTAGGCTACGAGCAGTACTTC,CASSIHLGYEQYF
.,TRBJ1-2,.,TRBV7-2,TGTGCCAGCAGCTTAAGGGGGATTCGGGTCCACGATGGCTACACCTTC,CASSLRGIRVHDGYTF
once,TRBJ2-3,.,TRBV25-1,TGTGCCAGCAGGGCGGGGTGGGCAGATACGCAGTATTTT,CASRAGWADTQYF
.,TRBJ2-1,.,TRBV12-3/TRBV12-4,TGTGCCAGCAGTGAGAGACCAGGGGTTGAGCAGTTCTTC,CASSERPGVEQFF
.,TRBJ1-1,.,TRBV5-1,TGCGCCAGCAGCCCCCTTCAGGGTCTGAACACTGAAGCTTTCTTT,CASSPLQGLNTEAFF
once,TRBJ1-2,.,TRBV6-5,TGTGCCAGCAGTTACTCGGGCAGTTTGAACTATGGCTACACCTTC,CASSYSGSLNYGYTF
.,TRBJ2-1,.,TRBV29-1,TGCAGCGTTCCCGCGCGACAGAGATACAATGAGCAGTTCTTC,CSVPARQRYNEQFF
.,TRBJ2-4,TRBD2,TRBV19,TGTGCCAGTAGTATGCGGGGGGGGTTAGCCAAAAACATTCAGTACTTC,CASSMRGGLAKNIQYF
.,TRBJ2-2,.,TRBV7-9,TGTGCCAGCAGCTTAGTGAGGCCAGAGTCGAACACCGGGGAGCTGTTTTTT,CASSLVRPESNTGELFF
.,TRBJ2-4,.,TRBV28,TGTGCCAGCAACGAGGGGGGGCTAGCCAAAAACATTCAGTACTTC,CASNEGGLAKNIQYF
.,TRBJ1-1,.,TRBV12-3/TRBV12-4,TGTGCCAGCAGTTTAGGCGGACAGTCTGAAGCTTTCTTT,CASSLGGQSEAFF
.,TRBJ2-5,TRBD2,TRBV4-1,TGCGCCAGCAGCCAGAATCCGGGACTAGCGGGGCTACAAGAGACCCAGTACTTC,CASSQNPGLAGLQETQYF
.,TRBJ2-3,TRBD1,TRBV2,TGTGCCAGCATGTTATACCGGGACAGCTATACGACTAGCACAGATACGCAGTATTTT,CASMLYRDSYTTSTDTQYF
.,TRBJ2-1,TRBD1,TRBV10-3,TGTGCCATCAGTCACCCGGACAGGGACGAAGAGCAGTTCTTC,CAISHPDRDEEQFF
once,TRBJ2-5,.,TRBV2,TGTGCCAGCACCATAGAGAAGTACCAAGAGACCCAGTACTTC,CASTIEKYQETQYF
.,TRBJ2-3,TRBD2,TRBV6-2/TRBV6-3,TGTGCCAGCAGTTACTCCCCTAGCGGGGCTACACTGGATACGCAGTATTTT,CASSYSPSGATLDTQYF
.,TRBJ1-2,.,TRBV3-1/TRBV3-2,TGTGCCAGCAGCCAAGAAATAGGGGGGGCGCAGGGCTATGGCTACACCTTC,CASSQEIGGAQGYGYTF
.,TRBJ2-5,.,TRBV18,TGTGCCAGCTCACCACAGGTACAGAAAGAGACCCAGTACTTC,CASSPQVQKETQYF
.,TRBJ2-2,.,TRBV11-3,TGTGCCAGCAGCCCCTCTCGGGGAGAGTATACCGGGGAGCTGTTTTTT,CASSPSRGEYTGELFF
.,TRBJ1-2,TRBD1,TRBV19,TGTGCCAGTAGTAGGGGGACAGGGGAATACTATGGCTACACCTTC,CASSRGTGEYYGYTF
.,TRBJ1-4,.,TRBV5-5,TGTGCCAGCAGCTTGGATGGGGCACGATTTGAAAAACTGTTTTTT,CASSLDGARFEKLFF
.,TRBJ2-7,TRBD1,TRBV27,TGTGCCAGCACCCTTACCGGCAGGACAGGGGGCAACGAGCAGTACTTC,CASTLTGRTGGNEQYF
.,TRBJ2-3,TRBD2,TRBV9,TGTGCCAGCAGCGGCGTAGCGGGGGGGCCTTCTACAGATACGCAGTATTTT,CASSGVAGGPSTDTQYF
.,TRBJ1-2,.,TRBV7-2,TGTGCCAGCAGCCCAGAGCGAGGGTATGGCTACACCTTC,CASSPERGYGYTF
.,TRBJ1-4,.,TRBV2,TGTGCCAGCATTGACACGATAGCAACTAATGAAAAACTGTTTTTT,CASIDTIATNEKLFF
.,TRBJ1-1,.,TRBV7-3,TGTGCCAGCAGCTTACAAGGAGTGGACACTGAAGCTTTCTTT,CASSLQGVDTEAFF
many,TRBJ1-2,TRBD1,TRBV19,TGTGCCAGTAGTGCCTACCGGGACAGTGACGGCTATGGCTACACCTTC,CASSAYRDSDGYGYTF
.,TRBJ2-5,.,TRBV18,TGTGCCAGCTCACAGGGGGACGGCGAGACCCAGTACTTC,CASSQGDGETQYF
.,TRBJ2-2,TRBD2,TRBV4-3,TGCGCCAGCAGCCAAGAAATCTATCGGGGGGGCACCGGGGAGCTGTTTTTT,CASSQEIYRGGTGELFF
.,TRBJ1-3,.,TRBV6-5,TGTGCCAGCCGGACTATAGGAAACACCATATATTTT,CASRTIGNTIYF
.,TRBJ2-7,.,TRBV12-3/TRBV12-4,TGTGCCAGCAGTACCGGGTCAGTCTACGAGCAGTACTTC,CASSTGSVYEQYF
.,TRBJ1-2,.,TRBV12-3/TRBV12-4,TGTGCCAGCAGCCTCGGACAGAACTATGGCTACACCTTC,CASSLGQNYGYTF
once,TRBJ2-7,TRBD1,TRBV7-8,TGTGCCAGCTCCCGCCGGGACAGCTCCTACGAGCAGTACTTC,CASSRRDSSYEQYF
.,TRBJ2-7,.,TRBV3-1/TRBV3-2,TGTGCCAGCAGCCATTACTACGAGCAGTACTTC,CASSHYYEQYF
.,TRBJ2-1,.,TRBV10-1,TGCGCCAGCAGTGAAATGTCAGGCTACAATGAGCAGTTCTTC,CASSEMSGYNEQFF
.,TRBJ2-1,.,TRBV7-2,TGTGCCAGCAGCCAGGGATTCCCCTACAATGAGCAGTTCTTC,CASSQGFPYNEQFF
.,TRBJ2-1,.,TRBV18,TGTGCCAGCTCACCACGGAAGGGAGGCGATGAGCAGTTCTTC,CASSPRKGGDEQFF
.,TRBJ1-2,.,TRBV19,TGTGCCAGTAGAACAGCCGGCTATGGCTACACCTTC,CASRTAGYGYTF
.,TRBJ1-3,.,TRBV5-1,TGCGCCAGCAGCCCGATCTCCAGCTCTGGAAACACCATATATTTT,CASSPISSSGNTIYF
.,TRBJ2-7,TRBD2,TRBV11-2,TGTGCCAGCAGCCCCTCAGCCGGGACTAGAAGCTCCCACGAGCAGTACTTC,CASSPSAGTRSSHEQYF
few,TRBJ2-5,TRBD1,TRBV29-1,TGCAGCGTAACAGGGGTGGAAGGTGAGACCCAGTACTTC,CSVTGVEGETQYF
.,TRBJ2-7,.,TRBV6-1,TGTGCCAGCAGTGACACTTACGAGCAGTACTTC,CASSDTYEQYF
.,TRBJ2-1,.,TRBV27,TGTGCCAGCAGTCCAGAAAGACAGTGGATCTCCTACAATGAGCAGTTCTTC,CASSPERQWISYNEQFF
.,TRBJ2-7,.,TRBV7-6,TGTGCCAGCAGCTCTGGAGGGGTTGGCGCGCAGTACTTC,CASSSGGVGAQYF
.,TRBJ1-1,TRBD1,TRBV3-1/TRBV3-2,TGTGCCAGCAGCCAAGTGACGGCCACAGGGGGGGCTTTCTTT,CASSQVTATGGAFF
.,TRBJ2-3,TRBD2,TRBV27,TGTGCCAGCAGTCCAAGGACTAGCGGCGTAGATACGCAGTATTTT,CASSPRTSGVDTQYF
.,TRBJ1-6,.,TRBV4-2,TGTGCCAGCAGCCGCACGAGGGGGGAGGGGAGTACGGTTCGAGGCTCCTATAATTCACCCCTCCACTTT,CASSRTRGEGSTVRGSYNSPLHF
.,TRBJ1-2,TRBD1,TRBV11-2,TGTGCCAGCAGCTTAGGACCCGACAGGGCGGGTGGCTACACCTTC,CASSLGPDRAGGYTF
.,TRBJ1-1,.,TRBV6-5,TGTGCCAGCAGTTACTCGGAGGGGGAAGCTTTCTTT,CASSYSEGEAFF
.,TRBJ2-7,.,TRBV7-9,TGTGCCAGCAGCTTAGCGCAACAGGGTGACTACGAGCAGTACTTC,CASSLAQQGDYEQYF